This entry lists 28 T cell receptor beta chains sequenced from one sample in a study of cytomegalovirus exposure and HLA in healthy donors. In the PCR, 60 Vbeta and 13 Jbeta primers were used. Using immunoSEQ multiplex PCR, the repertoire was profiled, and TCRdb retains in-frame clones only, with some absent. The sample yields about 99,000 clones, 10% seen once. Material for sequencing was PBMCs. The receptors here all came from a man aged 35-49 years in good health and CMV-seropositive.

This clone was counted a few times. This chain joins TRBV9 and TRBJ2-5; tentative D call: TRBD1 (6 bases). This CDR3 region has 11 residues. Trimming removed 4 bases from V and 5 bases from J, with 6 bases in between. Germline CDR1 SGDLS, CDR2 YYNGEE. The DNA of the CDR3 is TGTGCCAGCAGCAGGGGGGAGACCCAGTACTTC. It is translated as CASSRGETQYF.

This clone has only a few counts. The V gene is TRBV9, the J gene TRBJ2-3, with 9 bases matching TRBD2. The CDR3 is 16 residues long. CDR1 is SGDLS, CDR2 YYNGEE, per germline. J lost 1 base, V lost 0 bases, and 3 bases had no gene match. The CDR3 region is CASSVELAGRTDTQYF. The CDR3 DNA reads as TGTGCCAGCAGCGTAGAACTAGCGGGCCGCACAGATACGCAGTATTTT.

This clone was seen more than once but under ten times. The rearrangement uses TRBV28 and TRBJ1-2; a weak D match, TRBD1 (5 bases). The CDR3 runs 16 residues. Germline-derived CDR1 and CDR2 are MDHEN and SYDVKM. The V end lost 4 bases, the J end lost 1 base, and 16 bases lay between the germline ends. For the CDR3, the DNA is TGTGCCAGCAGTTCTACAGGCCGCACGTATAACTATGGCTACACCTTC. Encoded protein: CASSSTGRTYNYGYTF.

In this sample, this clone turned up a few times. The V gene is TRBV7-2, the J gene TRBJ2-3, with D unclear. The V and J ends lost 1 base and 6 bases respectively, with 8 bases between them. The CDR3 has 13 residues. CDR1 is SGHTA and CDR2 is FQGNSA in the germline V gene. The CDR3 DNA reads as TGTGCCAGCAGCTTAGACCCCGAGGATACGCAGTATTTT. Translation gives CASSLDPEDTQYF.

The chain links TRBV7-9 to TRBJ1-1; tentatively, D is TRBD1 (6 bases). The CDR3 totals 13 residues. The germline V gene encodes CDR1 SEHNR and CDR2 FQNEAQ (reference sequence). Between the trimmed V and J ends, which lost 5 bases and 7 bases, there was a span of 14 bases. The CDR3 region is CASSPSDSFEAFF. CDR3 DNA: TGTGCCAGCAGCCCCTCGGACAGTTTTGAAGCTTTCTTT.

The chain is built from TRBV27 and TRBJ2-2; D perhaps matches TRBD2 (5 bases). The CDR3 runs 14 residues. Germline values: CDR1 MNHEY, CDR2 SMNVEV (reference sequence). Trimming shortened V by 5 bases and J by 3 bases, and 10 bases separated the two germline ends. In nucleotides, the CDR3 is TGTGCCAGCAGTCTACGGGAATACACCGGGGAGCTGTTTTTT. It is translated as CASSLREYTGELFF.

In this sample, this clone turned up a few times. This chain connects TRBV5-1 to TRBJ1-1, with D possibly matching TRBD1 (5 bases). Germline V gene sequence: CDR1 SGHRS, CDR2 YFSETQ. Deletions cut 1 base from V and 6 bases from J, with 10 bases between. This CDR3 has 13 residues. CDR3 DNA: TGCGCCAGCAGCTTGCCGGGGGGTCCTGAAGCTTTCTTT. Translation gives CASSLPGGPEAFF.

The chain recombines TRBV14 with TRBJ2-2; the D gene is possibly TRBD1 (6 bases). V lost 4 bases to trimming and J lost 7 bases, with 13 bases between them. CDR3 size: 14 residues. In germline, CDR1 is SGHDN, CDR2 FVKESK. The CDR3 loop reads CASSLTTGIGELFF. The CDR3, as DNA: TGTGCCAGCAGCCTTACAACAGGGATCGGGGAGCTGTTTTTT.

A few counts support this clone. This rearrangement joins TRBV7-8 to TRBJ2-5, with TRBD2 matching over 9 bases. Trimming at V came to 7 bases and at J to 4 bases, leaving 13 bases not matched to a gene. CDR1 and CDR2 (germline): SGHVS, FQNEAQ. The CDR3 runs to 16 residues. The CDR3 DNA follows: TGTGCCAGCACCGGGGGAGCGGGAGGTATTGGAGAGACCCAGTACTTC. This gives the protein CASTGGAGGIGETQYF.

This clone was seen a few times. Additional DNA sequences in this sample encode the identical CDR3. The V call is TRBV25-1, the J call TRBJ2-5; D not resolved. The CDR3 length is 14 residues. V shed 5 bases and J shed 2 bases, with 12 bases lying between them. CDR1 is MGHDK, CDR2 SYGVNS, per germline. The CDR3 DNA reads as TGTGCCAGCAGTCCCCCGAGGCTTCAAGAGACCCAGTACTTC. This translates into CASSPPRLQETQYF.

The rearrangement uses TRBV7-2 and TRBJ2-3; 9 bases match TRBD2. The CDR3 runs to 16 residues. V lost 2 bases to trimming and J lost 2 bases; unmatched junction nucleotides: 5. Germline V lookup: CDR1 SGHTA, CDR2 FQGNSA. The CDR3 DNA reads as TGTGCCAGCAGCTTAATGCCTAGCGGGAACACAGATACGCAGTATTTT. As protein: CASSLMPSGNTDTQYF.

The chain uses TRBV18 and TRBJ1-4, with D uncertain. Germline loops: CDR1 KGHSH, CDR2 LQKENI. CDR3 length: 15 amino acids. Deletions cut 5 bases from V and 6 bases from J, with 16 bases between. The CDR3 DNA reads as TGTGCCAGCTCATCCCTATACTCCATGGATGAAAAACTGTTTTTT. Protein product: CASSSLYSMDEKLFF.

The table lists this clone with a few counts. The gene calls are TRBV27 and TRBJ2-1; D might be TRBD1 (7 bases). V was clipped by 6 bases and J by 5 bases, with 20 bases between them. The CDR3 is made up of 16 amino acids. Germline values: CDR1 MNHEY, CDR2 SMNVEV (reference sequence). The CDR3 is CASSWPGGGLDNEQFF. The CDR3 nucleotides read TGTGCCAGCAGCTGGCCAGGGGGAGGCTTGGACAATGAGCAGTTCTTC.

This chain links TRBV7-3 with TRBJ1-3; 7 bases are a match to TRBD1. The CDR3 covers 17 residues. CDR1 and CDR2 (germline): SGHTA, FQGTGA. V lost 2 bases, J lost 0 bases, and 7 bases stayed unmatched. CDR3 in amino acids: CASSLGGQYSSGNTIYF. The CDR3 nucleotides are TGTGCCAGCAGCTTAGGGGGACAGTACTCCTCTGGAAACACCATATATTTT.

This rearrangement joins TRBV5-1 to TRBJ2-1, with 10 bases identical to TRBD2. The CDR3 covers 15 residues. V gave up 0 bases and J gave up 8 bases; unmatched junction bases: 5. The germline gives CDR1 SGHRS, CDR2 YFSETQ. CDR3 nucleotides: TGCGCCAGCAGCTTGGCGGCTAGCGGGAGCTATGAGCAGTTCTTC. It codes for CASSLAASGSYEQFF.

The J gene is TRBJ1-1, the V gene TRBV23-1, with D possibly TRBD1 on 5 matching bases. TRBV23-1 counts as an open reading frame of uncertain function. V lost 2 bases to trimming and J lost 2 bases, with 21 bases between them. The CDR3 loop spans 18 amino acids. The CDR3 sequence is CASSQKWGTGGGNTEAFF. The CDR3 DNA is TGCGCCAGCAGTCAAAAATGGGGCACGGGGGGAGGAAACACTGAAGCTTTCTTT.

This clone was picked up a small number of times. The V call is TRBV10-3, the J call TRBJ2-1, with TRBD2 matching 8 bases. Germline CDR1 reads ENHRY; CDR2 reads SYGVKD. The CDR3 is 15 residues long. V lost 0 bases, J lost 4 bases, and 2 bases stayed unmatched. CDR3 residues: CAISESRLAYNEQFF. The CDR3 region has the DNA TGTGCCATCAGTGAGTCGAGACTAGCGTACAATGAGCAGTTCTTC.

Here the CDR3 DNA reads TGTGCCAGCAGACCTACAGGGCTGCGTGAAAAACTGTTTTTT. Translating gives CASRPTGLREKLFF. The V and J genes are TRBV2 and TRBJ1-4; weak D call: TRBD1 (6 bases). The CDR3 is made up of 14 amino acids. Trimming removed 6 bases at V and 7 bases at J, with 15 bases between. Germline V CDR1 and CDR2: SNHLY, FYNNEI.

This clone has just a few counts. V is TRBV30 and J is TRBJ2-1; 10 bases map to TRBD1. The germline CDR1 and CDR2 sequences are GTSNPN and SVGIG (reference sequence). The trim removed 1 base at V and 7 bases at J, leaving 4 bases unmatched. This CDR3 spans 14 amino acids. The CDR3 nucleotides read TGTGCCTGGAGTGGGGGACAGGGGAGGAATGAGCAGTTCTTC. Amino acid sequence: CAWSGGQGRNEQFF.

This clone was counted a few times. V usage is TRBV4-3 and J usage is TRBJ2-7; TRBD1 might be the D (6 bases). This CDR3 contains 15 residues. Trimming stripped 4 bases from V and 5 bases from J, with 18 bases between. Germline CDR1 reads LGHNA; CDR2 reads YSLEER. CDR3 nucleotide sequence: TGCGCCAGCAGCCCGCGTCTAACAGGGACCCACGAGCAGTACTTC. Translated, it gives CASSPRLTGTHEQYF.

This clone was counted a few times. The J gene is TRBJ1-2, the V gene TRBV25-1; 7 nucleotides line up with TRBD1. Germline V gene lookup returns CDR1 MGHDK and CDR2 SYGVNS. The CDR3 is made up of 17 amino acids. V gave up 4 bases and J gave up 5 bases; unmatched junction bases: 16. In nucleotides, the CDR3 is TGTGCCAGCAGTGCTATTTCGGAGGGGGACAGTATTTATGGCTACACCTTC. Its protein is CASSAISEGDSIYGYTF.

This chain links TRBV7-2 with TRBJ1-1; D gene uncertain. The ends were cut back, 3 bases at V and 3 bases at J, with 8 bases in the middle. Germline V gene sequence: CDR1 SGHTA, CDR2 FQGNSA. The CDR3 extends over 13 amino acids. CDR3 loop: CASSLYSDTEAFF. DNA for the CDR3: TGTGCCAGCAGCTTGTATTCGGACACTGAAGCTTTCTTT.

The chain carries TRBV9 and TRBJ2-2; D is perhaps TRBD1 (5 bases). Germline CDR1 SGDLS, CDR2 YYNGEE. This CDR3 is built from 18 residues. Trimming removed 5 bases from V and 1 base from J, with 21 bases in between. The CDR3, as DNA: TGTGCCAGCAGTGATTCAGTAAGGGGTTTGGAGAACACCGGGGAGCTGTTTTTT. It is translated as CASSDSVRGLENTGELFF. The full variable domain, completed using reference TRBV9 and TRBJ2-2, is DSGVTQTPKHLITATGQRVTLRCSPRSGDLSVYWYQQSLDQGLQFLIQYYNGEERAKGNILERFSAQQFPDLHSELNLSSLELGDSALYFCASSDSVRGLENTGELFFGEGSRLTVL.

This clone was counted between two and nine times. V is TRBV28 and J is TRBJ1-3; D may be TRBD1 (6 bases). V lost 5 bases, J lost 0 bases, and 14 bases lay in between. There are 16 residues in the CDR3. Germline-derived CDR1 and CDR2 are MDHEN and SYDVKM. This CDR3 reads CASSPRQVTSGNTIYF. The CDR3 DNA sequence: TGTGCCAGCAGTCCAAGACAGGTAACCTCTGGAAACACCATATATTTT.

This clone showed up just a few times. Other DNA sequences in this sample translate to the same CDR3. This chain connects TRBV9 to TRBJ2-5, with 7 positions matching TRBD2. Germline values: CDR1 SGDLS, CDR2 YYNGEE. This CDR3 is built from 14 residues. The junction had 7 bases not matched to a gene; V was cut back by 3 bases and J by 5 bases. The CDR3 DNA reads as TGTGCCAGCAGCGGGGGAGGGCCGGGGGAGACCCAGTACTTC. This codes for CASSGGGPGETQYF.

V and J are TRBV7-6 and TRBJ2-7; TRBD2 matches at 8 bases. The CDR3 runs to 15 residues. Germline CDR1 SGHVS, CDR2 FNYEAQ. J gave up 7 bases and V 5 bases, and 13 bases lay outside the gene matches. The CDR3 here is CASSPQTSAADEQYF. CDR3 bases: TGTGCCAGCAGCCCTCAGACTAGCGCTGCGGATGAGCAGTACTTC. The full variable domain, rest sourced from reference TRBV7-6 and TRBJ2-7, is GAGVSQSPRYKVTKRGQDVALRCDPISGHVSLYWYRQALGQGPEFLTYFNYEAQQDKSGLPNDRFSAERPEGSISTLTIQRTEQRDSAMYRCASSPQTSAADEQYFGPGTRLTVT.

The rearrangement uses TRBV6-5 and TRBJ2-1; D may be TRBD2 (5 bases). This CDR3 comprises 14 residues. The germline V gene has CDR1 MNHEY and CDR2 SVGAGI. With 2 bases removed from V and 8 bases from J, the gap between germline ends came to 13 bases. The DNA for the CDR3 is TGTGCCAGCAGTTACGGCCCTGGGAGCTATGAGCAGTTCTTC. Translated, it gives CASSYGPGSYEQFF.

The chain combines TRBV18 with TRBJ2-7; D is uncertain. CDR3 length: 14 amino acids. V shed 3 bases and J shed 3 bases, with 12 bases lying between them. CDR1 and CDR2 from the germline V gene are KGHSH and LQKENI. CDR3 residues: CASSPGSADYEQYF. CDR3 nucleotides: TGTGCCAGCTCACCTGGCAGTGCCGACTACGAGCAGTACTTC.